The sequence of this T cell receptor (beta chain) was determined in a study of brain metastases from non-small cell lung cancer. About this clone: Its specificity is not known.

Study-wide points: Paired brain metastases and primary tumors largely shared TCR repertoires. Fewer infiltrating T cells were found in brain metastases than primaries. T-cell clones appeared expanded in about two thirds of brain metastases relative to matched primary tumors.

The table came from immunoSEQ multiplex PCR; TCRdb's copy has only in-frame clones and leaves some out. This table holds fewer than 200 clones, more than 70% found once. Germline lookup yields CDR1 LNHDA and CDR2 SQIVND (reference sequence). There are 12 residues in the CDR3. V was clipped by 7 bases and J by 5 bases, with 11 bases between them. This TCR was sampled from a donor aged 40 or older with non-small cell lung cancer. Sequenced: tissue from a brain metastasis. The genes are TRBV19 and TRBJ1-1, with D unclear. The CDR3 DNA follows: TGTGCCAGTAAAAAAGGTGGGACTGAAGCTTTCTTT. It yields the protein CASKKGGTEAFF.